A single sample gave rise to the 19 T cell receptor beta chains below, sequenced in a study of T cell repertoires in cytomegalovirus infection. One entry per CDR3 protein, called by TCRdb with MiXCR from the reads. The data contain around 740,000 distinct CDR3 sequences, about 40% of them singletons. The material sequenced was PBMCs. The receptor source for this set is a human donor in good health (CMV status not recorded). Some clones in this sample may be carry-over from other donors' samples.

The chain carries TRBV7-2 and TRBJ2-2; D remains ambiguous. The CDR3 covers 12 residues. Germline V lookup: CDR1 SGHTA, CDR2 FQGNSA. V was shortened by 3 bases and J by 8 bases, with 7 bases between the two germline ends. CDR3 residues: CASSFLYGELFF. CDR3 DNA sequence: TGTGCCAGCAGCTTTTTATATGGGGAGCTGTTTTTT.

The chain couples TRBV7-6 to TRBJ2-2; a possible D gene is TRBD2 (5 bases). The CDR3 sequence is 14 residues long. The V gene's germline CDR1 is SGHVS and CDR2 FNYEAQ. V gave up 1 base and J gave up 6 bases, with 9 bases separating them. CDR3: CASSLGGLAGELFF. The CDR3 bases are TGTGCCAGCAGCTTAGGAGGGCTCGCCGGGGAGCTGTTTTTT.

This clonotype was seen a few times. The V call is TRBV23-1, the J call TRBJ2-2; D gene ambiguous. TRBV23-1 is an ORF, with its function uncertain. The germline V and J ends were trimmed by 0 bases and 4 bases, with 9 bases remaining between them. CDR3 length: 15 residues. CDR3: CASSQSKASTGELFF. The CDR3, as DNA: TGCGCCAGCAGTCAATCGAAGGCCAGCACCGGGGAGCTGTTTTTT.

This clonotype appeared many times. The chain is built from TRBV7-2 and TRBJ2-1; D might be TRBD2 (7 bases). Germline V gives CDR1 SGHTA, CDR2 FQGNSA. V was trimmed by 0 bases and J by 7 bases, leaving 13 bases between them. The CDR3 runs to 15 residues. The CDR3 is CASSLAGGPANEQFF. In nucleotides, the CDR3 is TGTGCCAGCAGCTTAGCGGGGGGGCCCGCAAATGAGCAGTTCTTC.

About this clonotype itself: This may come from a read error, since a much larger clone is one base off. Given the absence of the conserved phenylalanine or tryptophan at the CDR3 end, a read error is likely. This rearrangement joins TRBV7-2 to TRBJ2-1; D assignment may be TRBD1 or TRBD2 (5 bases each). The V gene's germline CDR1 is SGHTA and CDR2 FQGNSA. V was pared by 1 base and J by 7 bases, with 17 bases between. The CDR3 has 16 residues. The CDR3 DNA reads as TGTGCCAGCAGCTTAGGGGTCGTGGGGGTGGGAAATGAGCAGTTCTTA. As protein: CASSLGVVGVGNEQFL.

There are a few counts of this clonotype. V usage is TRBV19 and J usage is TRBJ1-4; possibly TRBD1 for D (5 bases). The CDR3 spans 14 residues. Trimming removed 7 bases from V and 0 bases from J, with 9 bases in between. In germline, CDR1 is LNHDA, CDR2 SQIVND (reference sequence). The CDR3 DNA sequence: TGTGCCAGTATCGACAGAGCAACTAATGAAAAACTGTTTTTT. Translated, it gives CASIDRATNEKLFF.

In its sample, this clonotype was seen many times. CDR3: CASSSDSNYGYTF. The CDR3 DNA is TGTGCCAGCAGCTCCGACAGTAACTATGGCTACACCTTC. The rearrangement links TRBV7-6 to TRBJ1-2; D is possibly TRBD1 (5 bases). Germline V CDR1 and CDR2: SGHVS, FNYEAQ. The CDR3 consists of 13 residues. V lost 4 bases and J 1 base, leaving 7 bases between the germline ends.

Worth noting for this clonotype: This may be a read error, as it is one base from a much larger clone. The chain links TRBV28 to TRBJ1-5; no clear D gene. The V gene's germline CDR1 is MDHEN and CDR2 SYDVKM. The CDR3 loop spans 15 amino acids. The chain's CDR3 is CASSLPGWSSQPQRF. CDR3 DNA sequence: TGTGCCAGCAGTTTGCCCGGTTGGAGTAGTCAGCCCCAGCGTTTT.

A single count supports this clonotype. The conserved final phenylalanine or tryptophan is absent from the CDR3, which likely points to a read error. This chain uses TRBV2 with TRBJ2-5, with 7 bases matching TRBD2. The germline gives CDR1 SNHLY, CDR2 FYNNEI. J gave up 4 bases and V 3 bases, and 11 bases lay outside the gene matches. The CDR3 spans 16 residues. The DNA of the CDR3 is TGTGCCAGCAGTGACCCCTATCTAGCGGAAGGAGAGACCCAGTACTGC. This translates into CASSDPYLAEGETQYC.

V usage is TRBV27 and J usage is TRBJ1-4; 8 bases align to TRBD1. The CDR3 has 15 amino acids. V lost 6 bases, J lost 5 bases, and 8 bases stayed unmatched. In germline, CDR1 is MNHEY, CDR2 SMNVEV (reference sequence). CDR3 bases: TGTGCCAGCAGCCCCCCGGGACAGGAGAATGAAAAACTGTTTTTT. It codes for CASSPPGQENEKLFF. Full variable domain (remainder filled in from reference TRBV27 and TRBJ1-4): EAQVTQNPRYLITVTGKKLTVTCSQNMNHEYMSWYRQDPGLGLRQIYYSMNVEVTDKGDVPEGYKVSRKEKRNFPLILESPSPNQTSLYFCASSPPGQENEKLFFGSGTQLSVL.

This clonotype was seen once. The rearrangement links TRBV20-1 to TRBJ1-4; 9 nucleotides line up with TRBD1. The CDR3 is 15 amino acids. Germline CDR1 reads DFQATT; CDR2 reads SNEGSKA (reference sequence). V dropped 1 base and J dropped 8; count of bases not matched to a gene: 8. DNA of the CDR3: TGCAGTGCTAGAGGGCTGGGGACAGGGAGGGAAAAACTGTTTTTT. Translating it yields CSARGLGTGREKLFF.

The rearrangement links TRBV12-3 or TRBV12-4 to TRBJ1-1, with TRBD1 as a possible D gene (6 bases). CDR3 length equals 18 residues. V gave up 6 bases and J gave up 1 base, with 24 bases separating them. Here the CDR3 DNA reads TGTGCCAGCAGGCCGGCTTGGGGGGCGTTTGCCAGGAACACTGAAGCTTTCTTT. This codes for CASRPAWGAFARNTEAFF.

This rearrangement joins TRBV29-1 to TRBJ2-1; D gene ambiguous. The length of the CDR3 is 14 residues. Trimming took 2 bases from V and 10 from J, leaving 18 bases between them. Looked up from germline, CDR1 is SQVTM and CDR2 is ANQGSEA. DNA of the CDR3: TGCAGCGTTGAAAGTACTGCCTCGATTGGGGAGCAGTTCTTC. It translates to CSVESTASIGEQFF.

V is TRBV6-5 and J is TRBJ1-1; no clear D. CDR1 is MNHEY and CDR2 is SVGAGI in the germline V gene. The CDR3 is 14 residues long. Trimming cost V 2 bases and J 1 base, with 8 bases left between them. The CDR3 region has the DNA TGTGCCAGCAGTTACGTGGTGGGGAACACTGAAGCTTTCTTT. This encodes CASSYVVGNTEAFF.

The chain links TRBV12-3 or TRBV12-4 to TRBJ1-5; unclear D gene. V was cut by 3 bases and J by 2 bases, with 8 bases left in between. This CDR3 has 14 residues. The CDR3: CASSFRLGNQPQHF. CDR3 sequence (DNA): TGTGCCAGCAGTTTTAGGCTCGGCAATCAGCCCCAGCATTTT.

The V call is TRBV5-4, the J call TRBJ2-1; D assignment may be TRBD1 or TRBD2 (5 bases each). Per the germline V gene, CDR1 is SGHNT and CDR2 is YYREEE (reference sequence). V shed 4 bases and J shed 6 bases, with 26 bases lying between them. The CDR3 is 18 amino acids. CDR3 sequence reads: CASSPTADIPKAGNEQFF. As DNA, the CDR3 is TGTGCCAGCAGCCCGACAGCGGACATTCCAAAGGCGGGCAATGAGCAGTTCTTC. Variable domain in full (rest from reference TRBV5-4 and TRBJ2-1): ETGVTQSPTHLIKTRGQQVTLRCSSQSGHNTVSWYQQALGQGPQFIFQYYREEENGRGNFPPRFSGLQFPNYSSELNVNALELDDSALYLCASSPTADIPKAGNEQFFGPGTRLTVL.

CDR3 DNA sequence: TGTGCCAGCAGCAATCCCGGCATGGCCGAGCAGTACTTC. It specifies CASSNPGMAEQYF. This sequence joins TRBV5-6 and TRBJ2-7, with D hard to call. The V end was cut by 4 bases, the J end by 6 bases, with 14 bases between. Germline CDR1 is SGHDT and CDR2 is YYEEEE. CDR3 length: 13 residues.

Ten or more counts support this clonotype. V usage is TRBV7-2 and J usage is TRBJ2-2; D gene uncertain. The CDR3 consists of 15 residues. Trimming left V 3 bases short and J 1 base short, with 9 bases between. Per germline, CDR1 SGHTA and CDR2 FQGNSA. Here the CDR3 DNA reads TGTGCCAGCAGCTTCCGGACGGGGAACACCGGGGAGCTGTTTTTT. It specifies CASSFRTGNTGELFF. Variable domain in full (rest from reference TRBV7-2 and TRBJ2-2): GAGVSQSPSNKVTEKGKDVELRCDPISGHTALYWYRQSLGQGLEFLIYFQGNSAPDKSGLPSDRFSAERTGGSVSTLTIQRTQQEDSAVYLCASSFRTGNTGELFFGEGSRLTVL.

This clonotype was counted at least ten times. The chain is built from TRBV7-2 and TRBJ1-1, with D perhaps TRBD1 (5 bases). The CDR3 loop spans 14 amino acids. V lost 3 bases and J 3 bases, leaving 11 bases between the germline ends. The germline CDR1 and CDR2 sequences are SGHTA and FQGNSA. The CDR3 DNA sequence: TGTGCCAGCAGCTTTATTGGGGGTGACACTGAAGCTTTCTTT. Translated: CASSFIGGDTEAFF.